These T cell receptor beta chains were read from a single sample in a study of neurological immune-mediated disorders. From the 5' RACE reads, TCRdb called clonotypes with MiXCR, one entry per CDR3 protein. The data hold about 59,000 distinct CDR3 sequences, with about 12% observed a single time. Sequenced material: PBMCs. The receptors come from a woman aged 55-69 years with HTLV-1-associated myelopathy (HAM/TSP). The CDR3 runs from the conserved cysteine through the conserved F or W. The D gene is left open where the match is weak. A row's size may be missing; if present it is once, few, many or a size class.

TRBV12-3/TRBV12-4	TRBD2	many	TRBJ2-1	CASSFSGRAREQFF	TGTGCCAGCAGTTTTAGCGGGAGGGCCCGGGAGCAGTTCTTC
TRBV7-2	.	many	TRBJ2-6	CASSLISGAGANVLTF	TGTGCCAGCAGCTTAATTTCGGGCGCTGGGGCCAACGTCCTGACTTTC
TRBV12-3/TRBV12-4	.	.	TRBJ1-5	CASSFRGVGGSNQPQHF	TGTGCCAGCAGTTTCCGCGGGGTCGGCGGCAGCAATCAGCCCCAGCATTTT
TRBV5-1	TRBD1	few	TRBJ2-3	CASSPGTGPTDTQYF	TGCGCCAGCAGCCCCGGGACAGGGCCCACAGATACGCAGTATTTT
TRBV7-8	TRBD2	many	TRBJ2-1	CASSSTSGSWNEQFF	TGTGCCAGCAGCTCGACTAGCGGGAGTTGGAATGAGCAGTTCTTC
TRBV5-1	.	many	TRBJ2-2	CASSPVDRRTPGELFF	TGCGCCAGCAGCCCAGTGGACAGAAGAACACCCGGGGAGCTGTTTTTT
TRBV5-5	.	many	TRBJ2-7	CASRQGGRGTYEQYF	TGTGCCAGCAGGCAGGGGGGACGGGGTACTTACGAGCAGTACTTC
TRBV6-6	TRBD2	many	TRBJ2-7	CASSYSRMTSGNYEQYF	TGTGCCAGCAGTTACTCCAGAATGACTAGCGGGAACTACGAGCAGTACTTC
TRBV2	TRBD2	few	TRBJ2-2	CASSEAPLAGVNIGELFF	TGTGCCAGCAGTGAAGCGCCGCTAGCGGGAGTGAATATCGGGGAGCTGTTTTTT
TRBV3-1	.	many	TRBJ1-5	CASSQDGRRYQPQHF	TGTGCCAGCAGCCAAGACGGGAGACGGTATCAGCCCCAGCATTTT
TRBV25-1	TRBD1	many	TRBJ2-1	CASSELGLGQGADEQFF	TGTGCCAGCAGTGAATTAGGTTTGGGGCAGGGGGCGGATGAGCAGTTCTTC
TRBV5-5	TRBD1	many	TRBJ2-7	CASSLTGQGGHYEQYF	TGTGCCAGCAGCTTGACCGGACAGGGGGGGCACTACGAGCAGTACTTC
TRBV5-6	TRBD2	many	TRBJ2-3	CASSLLLAGGTDTQYF	TGTGCCAGCAGCTTGTTATTAGCGGGAGGCACAGATACGCAGTATTTT
TRBV25-1	.	few	TRBJ1-1	CASSEKWSNRNEGPIEAFF	TGTGCCAGCAGTGAAAAGTGGTCGAACCGAAACGAGGGCCCTATAGAAGCTTTCTTT
TRBV6-5	.	many	TRBJ1-1	CASSYRQENTEAFF	TGTGCCAGCAGTTACCGACAGGAGAACACTGAAGCTTTCTTT
TRBV4-1	TRBD2	many	TRBJ2-1	CASGRVAGAWGNYNEQFF	TGCGCCAGCGGCAGGGTAGCGGGAGCGTGGGGGAACTACAATGAGCAGTTCTTC
TRBV4-1	.	many	TRBJ1-5	CASSQVDSAYSNQPQHF	TGCGCCAGCAGCCAAGTTGATTCAGCTTATAGCAATCAGCCCCAGCATTTT
TRBV20-1	TRBD1	many	TRBJ1-6	CSAPGTAYNSPLHF	TGCAGTGCACCCGGGACAGCGTATAATTCACCCCTCCACTTT
TRBV7-2	.	many	TRBJ2-7	CASSPRTFHEQYF	TGTGCCAGCAGCCCCAGGACTTTTCACGAGCAGTACTTC
TRBV28	TRBD1	.	TRBJ1-5	CASSPAGTAYLYYNQPQHF	TGTGCCAGCAGTCCCGCCGGGACAGCCTACTTGTACTACAATCAGCCCCAGCATTTT
TRBV7-2	.	.	TRBJ2-3	CASSPGLKEDTQYF	TGTGCCAGCAGCCCGGGGCTTAAGGAGGATACGCAGTATTTT
TRBV12-3/TRBV12-4	.	.	TRBJ2-7	CASTRRGLPYSEQYF	TGTGCCAGCACCAGGCGGGGTCTGCCATACAGTGAGCAGTACTTC
TRBV3-1	.	many	TRBJ1-1	CASSQRPGSEAFF	TGTGCCAGCAGCCAACGCCCCGGAAGTGAAGCTTTCTTT
TRBV7-9	.	few	TRBJ1-1	CASSLETVRAFF	TGTGCCAGCAGCTTAGAGACAGTAAGAGCTTTCTTT